Sequencing of this T cell receptor delta chain was carried out in a study of gamma-delta chains in newborns, infants, children. Study-level background: Innate gammadelta T cells reportedly expand polyclonally right after birth, driven by microbial exposure, per the title.

The CDR3 has 16 amino acids. TCRdb reran clone calling via CATT on the reads. Of fewer than 4,500 delta-chain clones in the sample, around 0.62% were seen once. Sequencing was performed on blood. No V gene was called here, but the J gene is TRDJ1. The receptor comes from a child who was a newborn, infant or young child, either healthy, febrile or measles-vaccinated (not recorded which). CDR3 coding DNA: TGTGCCTGTGACACCGGAGAGACCCGCCCCTCCGATAAACTCATCTTT. Translating gives CACDTGETRPSDKLIF.